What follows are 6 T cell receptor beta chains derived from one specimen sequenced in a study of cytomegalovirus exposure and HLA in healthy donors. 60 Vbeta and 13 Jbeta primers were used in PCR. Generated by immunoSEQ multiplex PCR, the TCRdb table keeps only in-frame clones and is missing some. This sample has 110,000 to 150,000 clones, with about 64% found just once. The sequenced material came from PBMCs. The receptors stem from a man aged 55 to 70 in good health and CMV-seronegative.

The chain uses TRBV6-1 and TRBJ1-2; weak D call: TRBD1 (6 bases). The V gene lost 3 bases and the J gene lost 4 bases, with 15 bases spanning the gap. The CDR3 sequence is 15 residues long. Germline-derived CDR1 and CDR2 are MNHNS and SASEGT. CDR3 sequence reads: CASSERGDRRYGYTF. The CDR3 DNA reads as TGTGCCAGCAGTGAGAGGGGTGACAGGCGCTATGGCTACACCTTC.

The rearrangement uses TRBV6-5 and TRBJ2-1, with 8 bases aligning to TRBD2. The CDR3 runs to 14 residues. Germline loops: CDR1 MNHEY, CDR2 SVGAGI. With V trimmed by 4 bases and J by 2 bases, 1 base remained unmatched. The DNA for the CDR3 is TGTGCCAGCAGTTCAGCGGGGGCCTACAATGAGCAGTTCTTC. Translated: CASSSAGAYNEQFF.

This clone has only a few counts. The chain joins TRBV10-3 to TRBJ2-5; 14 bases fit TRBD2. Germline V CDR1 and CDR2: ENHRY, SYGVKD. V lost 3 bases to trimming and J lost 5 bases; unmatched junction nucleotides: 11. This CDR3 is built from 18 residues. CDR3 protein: CAISDQGLAGALAETQYF. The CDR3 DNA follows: TGTGCCATCAGTGATCAGGGACTAGCGGGAGCTTTAGCGGAGACCCAGTACTTC.

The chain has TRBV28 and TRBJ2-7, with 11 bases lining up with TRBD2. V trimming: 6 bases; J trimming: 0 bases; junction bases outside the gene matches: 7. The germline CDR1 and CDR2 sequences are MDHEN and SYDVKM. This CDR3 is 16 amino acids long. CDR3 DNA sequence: TGTGCCAGCAGACCGACTACTAGCGGGAGCTCCTACGAGCAGTACTTC. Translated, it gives CASRPTTSGSSYEQYF.

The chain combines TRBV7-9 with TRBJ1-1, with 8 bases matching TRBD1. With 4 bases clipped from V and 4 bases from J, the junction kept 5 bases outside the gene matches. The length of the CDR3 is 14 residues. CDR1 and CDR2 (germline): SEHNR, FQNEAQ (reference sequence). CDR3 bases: TGTGCCAGCAGCTCAGGGGGCGAGGGCACTGAAGCTTTCTTT. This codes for CASSSGGEGTEAFF.

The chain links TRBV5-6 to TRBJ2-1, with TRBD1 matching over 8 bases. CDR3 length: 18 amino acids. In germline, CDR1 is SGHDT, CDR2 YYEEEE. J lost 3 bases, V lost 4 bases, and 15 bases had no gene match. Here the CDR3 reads CASSPHLGGTGVYNEQFF. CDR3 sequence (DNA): TGTGCCAGCAGCCCCCATCTCGGCGGGACAGGTGTCTACAATGAGCAGTTCTTC.